This T cell receptor (beta chain) was documented in a study of OX40 agonist ivuxolimab in advanced cancers. Between the trimmed V and J ends, which lost 2 bases and 6 bases, there was a span of 20 bases. The germline gives CDR1 KGHSH, CDR2 LQKENI. CDR3 size: 17 residues. Using immunoSEQ multiplex PCR, the repertoire was profiled, and TCRdb retains in-frame clones only, with some absent. The sample gives about 82,000 clones, 75% to 90% of which show up once; 2.4% is in the top ten. This chain joins TRBV18 and TRBJ2-1; D possibly matches TRBD1 or TRBD2 (5 bases each). The sequence was collected from an adult with an advanced solid tumor such as melanoma, head and neck, liver or kidney cancer. Sequences were derived from CD4+ or CD8+ T cells sorted from blood, sampled in a trial of the OX40 agonist ivuxolimab. In DNA, the CDR3 is TGTGCCAGCTCACCAGGGGGTGGGTTAGAAGGTGCCAATGAGCAGTTCTTC. It yields the protein CASSPGGGLEGANEQFF.